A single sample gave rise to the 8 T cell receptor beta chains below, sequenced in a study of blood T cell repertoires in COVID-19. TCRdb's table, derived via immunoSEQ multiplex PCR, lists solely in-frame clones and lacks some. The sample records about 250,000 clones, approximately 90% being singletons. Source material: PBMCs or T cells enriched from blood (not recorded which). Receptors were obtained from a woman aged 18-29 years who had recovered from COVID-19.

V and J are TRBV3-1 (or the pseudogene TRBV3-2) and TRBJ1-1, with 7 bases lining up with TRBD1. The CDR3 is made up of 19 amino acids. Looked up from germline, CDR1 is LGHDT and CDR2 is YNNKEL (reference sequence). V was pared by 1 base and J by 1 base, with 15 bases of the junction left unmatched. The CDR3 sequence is CASSQGEQGGFSENTEAFF. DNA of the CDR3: TGTGCCAGCAGCCAAGGAGAGCAGGGGGGATTTTCGGAGAACACTGAAGCTTTCTTT.

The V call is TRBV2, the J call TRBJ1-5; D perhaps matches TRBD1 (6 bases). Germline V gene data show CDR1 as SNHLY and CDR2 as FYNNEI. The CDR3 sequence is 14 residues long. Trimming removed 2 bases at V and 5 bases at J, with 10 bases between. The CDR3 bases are TGTGCCAGCAGTGAAAGTAGGGGGTATCAGCCCCAGCATTTT. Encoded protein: CASSESRGYQPQHF.

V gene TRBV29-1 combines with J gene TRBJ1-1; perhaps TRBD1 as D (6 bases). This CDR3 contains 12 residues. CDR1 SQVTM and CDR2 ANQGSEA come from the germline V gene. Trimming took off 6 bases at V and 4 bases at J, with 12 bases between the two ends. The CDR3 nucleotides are TGCAGCGTCTTGGGGGCAGCCACTGAAGCTTTCTTT. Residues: CSVLGAATEAFF.

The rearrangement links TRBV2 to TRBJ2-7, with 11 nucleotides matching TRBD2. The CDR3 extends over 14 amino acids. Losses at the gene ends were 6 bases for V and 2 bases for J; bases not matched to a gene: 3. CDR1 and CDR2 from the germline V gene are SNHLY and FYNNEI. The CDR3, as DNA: TGTGCCAGCAGGGGACTAGCGGCCACCTACGAGCAGTACTTC. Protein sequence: CASRGLAATYEQYF. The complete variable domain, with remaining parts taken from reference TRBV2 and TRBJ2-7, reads EPEVTQTPSHQVTQMGQEVILRCVPISNHLYFYWYRQILGQKVEFLVSFYNNEISEKSEIFDDQFSVERPDGSNFTLKIRSTKLEDSAMYFCASRGLAATYEQYFGPGTRLTVT.

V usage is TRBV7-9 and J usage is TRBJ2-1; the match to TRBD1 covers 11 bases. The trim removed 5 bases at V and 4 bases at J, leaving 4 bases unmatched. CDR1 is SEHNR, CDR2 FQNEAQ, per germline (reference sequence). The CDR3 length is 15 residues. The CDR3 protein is CASSGTGGRYNEQFF. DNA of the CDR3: TGTGCCAGCAGCGGGACAGGGGGGAGATACAATGAGCAGTTCTTC.

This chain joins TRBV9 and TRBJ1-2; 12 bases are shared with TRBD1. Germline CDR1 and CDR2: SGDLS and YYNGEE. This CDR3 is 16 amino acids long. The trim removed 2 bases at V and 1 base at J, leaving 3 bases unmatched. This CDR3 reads CASSVGTGGLNYGYTF. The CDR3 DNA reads TGTGCCAGCAGCGTCGGGACAGGGGGCCTTAACTATGGCTACACCTTC.

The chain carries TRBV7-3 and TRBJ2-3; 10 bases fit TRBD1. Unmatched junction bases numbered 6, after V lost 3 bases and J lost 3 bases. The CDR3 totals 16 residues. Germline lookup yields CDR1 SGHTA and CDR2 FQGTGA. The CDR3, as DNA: TGTGCCAGCAGCTTGGGGACAGGGGTATTGACAGATACGCAGTATTTT. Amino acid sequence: CASSLGTGVLTDTQYF. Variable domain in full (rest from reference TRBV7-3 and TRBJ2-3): GAGVSQTPSNKVTEKGKYVELRCDPISGHTALYWYRQSLGQGPEFLIYFQGTGAADDSGLPNDRFFAVRPEGSVSTLKIQRTERGDSAVYLCASSLGTGVLTDTQYFGPGTRLTVL.

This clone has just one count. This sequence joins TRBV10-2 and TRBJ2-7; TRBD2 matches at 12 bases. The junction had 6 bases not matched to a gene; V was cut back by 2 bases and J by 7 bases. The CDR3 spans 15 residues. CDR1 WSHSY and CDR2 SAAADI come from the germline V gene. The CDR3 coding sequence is TGCGCCAGCAGTGAGGGGACTAGCGGGTCGTCGGAGCAGTACTTC. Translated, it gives CASSEGTSGSSEQYF.